Following are 15 T cell receptor beta chains from one sample sequenced in a study of blood T cell repertoires in COVID-19. Profiling relied on immunoSEQ multiplex PCR, and the TCRdb table lists in-frame clones only, not all of them. This table holds under 250,000 clones, 85% to 90% found once. Sequencing was performed on peripheral blood. These receptors all come from a man in his thirties or forties with COVID-19, enrolled during active disease.

This chain links TRBV19 with TRBJ2-3; the match to TRBD1 covers 9 bases. Trimming cost V 5 bases and J 3 bases; bases outside gene matches: 9. Germline V lookup: CDR1 LNHDA, CDR2 SQIVND (reference sequence). CDR3 length: 16 residues. CDR3 sequence (DNA): TGTGCCAGTAGTCCTAGGACAGGGGCGAGGACAGATACGCAGTATTTT. Amino acid sequence: CASSPRTGARTDTQYF.

A word on this clone: The same CDR3 can be traced to other DNA sequences in this sample. The chain has TRBV6-1 and TRBJ2-7; D may be TRBD1 (7 bases). The CDR3 consists of 13 residues. V was pared by 2 bases and J by 4 bases, with 9 bases between. CDR1 and CDR2 from the germline V gene are MNHNS and SASEGT. Written as DNA, the CDR3 is TGTGCCAGCAGTGAACAGGGGGGATACGAGCAGTACTTC. Translation: CASSEQGGYEQYF.

V is TRBV7-2 and J is TRBJ1-4; the D is unclear. Deletions cut 2 bases from V and 8 bases from J, with 3 bases between. Germline V gives CDR1 SGHTA, CDR2 FQGNSA. This CDR3 has 11 residues. CDR3 residues: CASSLTEKLFF. The DNA for the CDR3 is TGTGCCAGCAGCTTAACAGAAAAACTGTTTTTT.

This chain uses TRBV5-4 with TRBJ1-2; 12 bases line up with TRBD1. This CDR3 has 15 amino acids. The trim removed 4 bases at V and 4 bases at J, leaving 5 bases unmatched. Germline V gene sequence: CDR1 SGHNT, CDR2 YYREEE (reference sequence). The CDR3 DNA reads TGTGCCAGCAGCGCCGGGACAGGGGGCATCTATGGCTACACCTTC. As protein: CASSAGTGGIYGYTF.

Only one count was recorded for this clone. The rearrangement joins TRBV5-1 to TRBJ1-6; the D gene is possibly TRBD1 (6 bases). There are 14 residues in the CDR3. CDR1 is SGHRS and CDR2 is YFSETQ in the germline V gene. Trimming pared 0 bases from V and 6 bases from J, leaving 7 bases between. This chain's CDR3 is CASSLDRVNSPLHF. CDR3 coding DNA: TGCGCCAGCAGCTTGGACAGGGTTAATTCACCCCTCCACTTT.

The chain has TRBV18 and TRBJ2-7, with D tentatively TRBD2 (6 bases). Trimming removed 3 bases from V and 3 bases from J, with 15 bases in between. In germline, CDR1 is KGHSH, CDR2 LQKENI. The CDR3 consists of 15 residues. The CDR3 protein is CASSPRRANSYEQYF. Here the CDR3 DNA reads TGTGCCAGCTCACCTCGGAGGGCCAACAGCTACGAGCAGTACTTC.

The genes are TRBV4-3 and TRBJ2-7, with TRBD2 identical over 8 bases. The CDR3 totals 17 residues. Germline lookup yields CDR1 LGHNA and CDR2 YSLEER. V shed 2 bases, J shed 5 bases, and the junction held 14 bases outside the gene matches. The CDR3, as DNA: TGCGCCAGCAGCCAATCCTTAGCCAGCGGGGGTACCGACGAGCAGTACTTC. Its translation is CASSQSLASGGTDEQYF.

The genes are TRBV5-1 and TRBJ1-1, with 7 bases lining up with TRBD1. V lost 2 bases and J lost 1; bases outside the gene matches: 8. The germline V gene encodes CDR1 SGHRS and CDR2 YFSETQ. The CDR3 contains 16 residues. The chain's CDR3 is CASSLQGSLPNTEAFF. The DNA of the CDR3 is TGCGCCAGCAGCTTACAGGGGTCCCTACCGAACACTGAAGCTTTCTTT.

V gene TRBV7-9 combines with J gene TRBJ2-2; TRBD2 is a possible D gene (7 bases). The V and J ends lost 5 bases and 5 bases respectively, with 21 bases between them. From germline, CDR1 is SEHNR and CDR2 FQNEAQ (reference sequence). The CDR3 extends over 17 amino acids. CDR3 sequence: CASSPGGAGTRTGELFF. DNA of the CDR3: TGTGCCAGCAGCCCTGGGGGGGCCGGGACAAGGACCGGGGAGCTGTTTTTT.

The rearrangement links TRBV19 to TRBJ1-1; the match to TRBD1 covers 7 bases. Germline V lookup: CDR1 LNHDA, CDR2 SQIVND (reference sequence). The CDR3 runs to 15 residues. J gave up 1 base and V 1 base, and 3 bases lay outside the gene matches. DNA of the CDR3: TGTGCCAGTAGTATAGTGACAGGGCAGAACACTGAAGCTTTCTTT. Protein: CASSIVTGQNTEAFF.

The gene calls are TRBV3-1 (or the pseudogene TRBV3-2) and TRBJ1-2; 8 bases match TRBD1. CDR1 LGHDT and CDR2 YNNKEL come from the germline V gene (reference sequence). There are 16 residues in the CDR3. V gave up 0 bases and J gave up 5 bases; unmatched junction bases: 8. The chain's CDR3 is CASSQEGTGPGYGYTF. The CDR3 coding sequence is TGTGCCAGCAGCCAAGAGGGGACAGGACCAGGGTATGGCTACACCTTC.

This clone was detected only a few times. The CDR3 DNA reads TGTGCCAGCTCACCACCGGCGGGAGCGGCCTACGAGCAGTACTTC. Translation: CASSPPAGAAYEQYF. V usage is TRBV18 and J usage is TRBJ2-7; 7 bases are a match to TRBD2. The CDR3 consists of 15 residues. J was trimmed by 2 bases and V by 0 bases; bases with no gene match: 4. Germline loops: CDR1 KGHSH, CDR2 LQKENI.

This sequence joins TRBV7-8 and TRBJ1-5; D is possibly TRBD1 (6 bases). Germline values: CDR1 SGHVS, CDR2 FQNEAQ. This CDR3 comprises 13 residues. The V end was cut by 6 bases, the J end by 11 bases, with 17 bases between. The CDR3 DNA sequence: TGTGCCAGCAGACAGACAGAGAGGGGGTCCCAGCATTTT. Translation: CASRQTERGSQHF.

The chain uses TRBV27 and TRBJ2-7, with 10 nucleotides matching TRBD2. CDR1 and CDR2 from the germline V gene are MNHEY and SMNVEV (reference sequence). With V trimmed by 4 bases and J by 3 bases, 6 bases remained unmatched. This CDR3 contains 15 residues. The CDR3 loop reads CASSSLAGAFYEQYF. Written as DNA, the CDR3 is TGTGCCAGCAGTTCCCTAGCGGGAGCATTCTACGAGCAGTACTTC.

This chain uses TRBV6-6 with TRBJ1-1; weak D call: TRBD1 (5 bases). Trimming left V 8 bases short and J 4 bases short, with 14 bases between. This CDR3 has 13 amino acids. CDR1 is MNHNY and CDR2 is SVGAGI in the germline V gene (reference sequence). CDR3 bases: TGTGCCAGCTTCCACCTAAGGGGCACTGAAGCTTTCTTT. Amino acid sequence: CASFHLRGTEAFF.